This TCR beta chain was obtained from a study of CD8+ T cells in alopecia areata. Across the whole study: The study gave tofacitinib for 6 to 18 months, then 6 months off drug.

The V gene end was trimmed by 4 bases and the J gene end by 2 bases; junction bases not matched to a gene: 2. The CDR3 has 14 residues. Germline V gene data show CDR1 as SGHTA and CDR2 as FQGTGA. Treatment defined: oral pan-JAK inhibitor, 5-10 mg twice daily. Extraction and reverse transcription of RNA yielded cDNA as the sequencing template. Sequenced by immunoSEQ multiplex PCR; TCRdb stores in-frame clones only, minus some. The sample carries fewer than 250,000 clones, under 40% recorded once. The sequence came from a human donor with alopecia areata. The material sequenced was CD4+ T cells sorted from blood, taken around week 34, from a patient treated with tofacitinib. The V gene is TRBV7-3, the J gene TRBJ2-5; 9 bases match TRBD1. The CDR3 region is CASSWGQGQETQYF. The CDR3 DNA reads TGTGCCAGCAGCTGGGGACAGGGTCAAGAGACCCAGTACTTC.